The next 12 T cell receptor beta chains were all read from a single sample in a study of blood T cell repertoires in COVID-19. TCRdb's copy holds only in-frame clones and misses some; the assay was immunoSEQ multiplex PCR. The sample contains roughly 100,000 clones, around four fifths of which appear only once. The sequenced material came from peripheral blood. The receptors stem from a woman in her 70s with acute or convalescent COVID-19.

This chain connects TRBV6-2 or TRBV6-3 to TRBJ1-1, with no clear D. Germline values: CDR1 MNHEY, CDR2 SVGEGT. V lost 2 bases to trimming and J lost 0 bases, with 10 bases between them. This CDR3 is 15 amino acids long. The CDR3: CASSYRGFMNTEAFF. The CDR3 bases are TGTGCCAGCAGTTACCGAGGATTCATGAACACTGAAGCTTTCTTT.

The chain has TRBV6-5 and TRBJ2-7, with D possibly TRBD1 on 5 matching bases. V was clipped by 4 bases and J by 2 bases, with 15 bases between them. This CDR3 region has 15 residues. Germline V CDR1 and CDR2: MNHEY, SVGAGI. DNA of the CDR3: TGTGCCAGCAGTTCCATAGACAGAATCACCTACGAGCAGTACTTC. This gives the protein CASSSIDRITYEQYF.

The V gene is TRBV5-6, the J gene TRBJ2-3, with 9 positions matching TRBD1. The V gene end was trimmed by 4 bases and the J gene end by 4 bases; junction bases not matched to a gene: 16. The CDR3 sequence is 18 residues long. CDR1 SGHDT and CDR2 YYEEEE come from the germline V gene. CDR3: CASSPDRGGGMGPDTQYF. As DNA, the CDR3 is TGTGCCAGCAGCCCGGACAGGGGAGGGGGCATGGGCCCAGATACGCAGTATTTT.

This chain joins TRBV7-6 and TRBJ1-1; possible D gene TRBD1, 5 bases. Looked up from germline, CDR1 is SGHVS and CDR2 is FNYEAQ. The CDR3 runs 13 residues. Deletions cut 5 bases from V and 6 bases from J, with 13 bases between. The CDR3 coding sequence is TGTGCCAGCAGCCGAGACAGTTGGGCTGAAGCTTTCTTT. Residues: CASSRDSWAEAFF.

The chain is built from TRBV6-5 and TRBJ2-3; TRBD1 is a possible D gene (5 bases). CDR1 and CDR2 from the germline V gene are MNHEY and SVGAGI. The CDR3 sequence is 13 residues long. Trimming pared 6 bases from V and 0 bases from J, leaving 7 bases between. In DNA, the CDR3 is TGTGCCAGCAGGACAGTGAGCACAGATACGCAGTATTTT. Amino acid sequence: CASRTVSTDTQYF.

This clone appeared a few times. The chain employs TRBV12-5 and TRBJ1-5, with 7 nucleotides matching TRBD1. CDR3 length: 16 residues. Trimming removed 5 bases from V and 6 bases from J; junction bases left unmatched: 13. Germline lookup yields CDR1 LGHNT and CDR2 FRNRAP. CDR3 coding DNA: TGTGCTAGTGGTACCGACAGGGTTCTAGAGATTCAGCCCCAGCATTTT. It specifies CASGTDRVLEIQPQHF.

The chain has TRBV28 and TRBJ1-1, with D hard to call. Per germline, CDR1 MDHEN and CDR2 SYDVKM. The CDR3 has 14 amino acids. V shed 6 bases and J shed 0 bases, with 11 bases lying between them. CDR3 DNA sequence: TGTGCCAGCAGGGGCGGACTTATGAACACTGAAGCTTTCTTT. It encodes CASRGGLMNTEAFF.

The rearrangement joins TRBV5-6 to TRBJ1-5, with 9 nucleotides matching TRBD1. In germline, CDR1 is SGHDT, CDR2 YYEEEE. Trimming cost V 0 bases and J 6 bases; bases outside gene matches: 4. CDR3 length: 15 residues. CDR3: CASSLAGTGPQPQHF. The DNA of the CDR3 is TGTGCCAGCAGCTTGGCCGGGACAGGGCCTCAGCCCCAGCATTTT.

The chain recombines TRBV19 with TRBJ1-4; 10 positions match TRBD1. Germline CDR1 and CDR2: LNHDA and SQIVND (reference sequence). V dropped 7 bases and J dropped 8; count of bases not matched to a gene: 10. The CDR3 covers 15 residues. CDR3 DNA: TGTGCCAGTACCCCCCCGGGACAGGGGTTGGAAAAACTGTTTTTT. Translating gives CASTPPGQGLEKLFF.

The chain links TRBV4-1 to TRBJ2-5, with 8 bases identical to TRBD1. CDR1 and CDR2 from the germline V gene are MGHRA and YSYEKL. The CDR3 extends over 16 amino acids. V lost 5 bases and J lost 1; bases outside the gene matches: 9. The CDR3 protein is CASSRGRGLGQETQYF. The CDR3 bases are TGCGCCAGCAGCAGAGGCAGGGGGCTCGGCCAAGAGACCCAGTACTTC.

The genes are TRBV11-2 and TRBJ2-1; 7 nucleotides match TRBD1. The CDR3 spans 15 residues. Germline V gene sequence: CDR1 SGHAT, CDR2 FQNNGV. V trimming: 1 base; J trimming: 2 bases; junction bases outside the gene matches: 2. The CDR3 nucleotides are TGTGCCAGCAGCTTAGTAAGGGGGCCCTACAATGAGCAGTTCTTC. This gives the protein CASSLVRGPYNEQFF.

The V and J genes are TRBV30 and TRBJ2-3, with 9 nucleotides matching TRBD2. Trimming removed 2 bases from V and 2 bases from J; junction bases left unmatched: 5. Germline V CDR1 and CDR2: GTSNPN, SVGIG (reference sequence). This CDR3 has 15 amino acids. The CDR3 sequence: CAWSNSGGATDTQYF. The CDR3 DNA is TGTGCCTGGAGTAATAGCGGGGGTGCCACAGATACGCAGTATTTT.